This paragraph covers one TCR beta chain sequence. The data belong to a study of PD-1 blockade in mismatch repair-deficient tumors. Here immunoSEQ multiplex PCR was the method, and the copy in TCRdb shows in-frame clones only, minus some. The data hold roughly 49,000 clones, with 70% to 85% observed a single time. The V gene's germline CDR1 is MGHRA and CDR2 YSYEKL. V was shortened by 3 bases and J by 10 bases, with 10 bases between the two germline ends. This CDR3 has 12 residues. The receptor was derived from an adult with mismatch repair-deficient cancer. This sequence joins TRBV4-1 and TRBJ2-1, with unresolved D. The specimen was PBMCs, collected before pembrolizumab treatment. The CDR3 spells CASSQNGWEQFF. DNA for the CDR3: TGCGCCAGCAGCCAGAATGGTTGGGAGCAGTTCTTC.